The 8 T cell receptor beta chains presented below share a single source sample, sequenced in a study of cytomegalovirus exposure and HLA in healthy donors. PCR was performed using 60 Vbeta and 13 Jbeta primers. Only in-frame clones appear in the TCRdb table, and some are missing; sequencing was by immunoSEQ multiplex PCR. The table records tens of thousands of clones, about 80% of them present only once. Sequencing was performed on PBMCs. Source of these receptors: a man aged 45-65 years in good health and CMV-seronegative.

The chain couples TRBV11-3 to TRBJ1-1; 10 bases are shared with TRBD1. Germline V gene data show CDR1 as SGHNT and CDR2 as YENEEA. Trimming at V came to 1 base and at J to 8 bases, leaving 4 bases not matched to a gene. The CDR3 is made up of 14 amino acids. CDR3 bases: TGTGCCAGCAGCTTAGGTGGGGACAGGGGCGAAGCTTTCTTT. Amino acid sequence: CASSLGGDRGEAFF.

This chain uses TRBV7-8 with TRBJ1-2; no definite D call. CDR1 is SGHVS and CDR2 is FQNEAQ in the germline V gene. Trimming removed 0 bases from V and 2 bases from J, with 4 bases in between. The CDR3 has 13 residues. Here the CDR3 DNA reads TGTGCCAGCAGCTTAGCGGGCAACTATGGCTACACCTTC. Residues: CASSLAGNYGYTF.

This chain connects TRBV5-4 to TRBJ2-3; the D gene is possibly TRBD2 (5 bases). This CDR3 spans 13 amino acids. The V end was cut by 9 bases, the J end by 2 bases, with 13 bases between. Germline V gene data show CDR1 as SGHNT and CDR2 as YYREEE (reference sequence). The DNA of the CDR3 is TGTGCCATCCCGGGAAAAGCCACAGATACGCAGTATTTT. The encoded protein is CAIPGKATDTQYF.

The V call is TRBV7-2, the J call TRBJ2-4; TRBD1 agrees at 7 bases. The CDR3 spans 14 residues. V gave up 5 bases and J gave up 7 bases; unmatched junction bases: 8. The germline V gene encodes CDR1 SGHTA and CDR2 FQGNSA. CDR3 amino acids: CASSLGQVPNIQYF. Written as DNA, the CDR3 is TGTGCCAGCAGCCTCGGACAGGTGCCTAACATTCAGTACTTC.

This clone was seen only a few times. The CDR3 sequence is CASSLEGTAYGYTF. CDR3 coding DNA: TGTGCCAGCAGCTTGGAGGGGACAGCCTATGGCTACACCTTC. The chain employs TRBV5-5 and TRBJ1-2; 7 bases map to TRBD1. The CDR3 is 14 residues long. V shed 0 bases and J 4 bases; nucleotides not matched to a gene: 3. CDR1 and CDR2 from the germline V gene are SGHKS and YYEKEE (reference sequence).

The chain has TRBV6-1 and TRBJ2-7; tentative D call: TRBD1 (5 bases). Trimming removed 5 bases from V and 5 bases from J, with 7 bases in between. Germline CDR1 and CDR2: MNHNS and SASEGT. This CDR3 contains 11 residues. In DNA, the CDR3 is TGTGCCAGCAGTAGGGGTAACGAGCAGTACTTC. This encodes CASSRGNEQYF.

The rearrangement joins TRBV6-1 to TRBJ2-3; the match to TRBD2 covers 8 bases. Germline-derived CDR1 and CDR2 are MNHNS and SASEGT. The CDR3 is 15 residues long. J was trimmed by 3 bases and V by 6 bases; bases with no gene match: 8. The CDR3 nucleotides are TGTGCCAGCAGGGACTACCGGGGGGGGACAGATACGCAGTATTTT. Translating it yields CASRDYRGGTDTQYF.

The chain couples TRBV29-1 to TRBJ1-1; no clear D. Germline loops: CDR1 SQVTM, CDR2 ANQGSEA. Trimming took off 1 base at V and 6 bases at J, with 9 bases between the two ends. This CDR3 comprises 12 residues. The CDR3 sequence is CSVEVVAPEAFF. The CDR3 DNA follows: TGCAGCGTTGAAGTGGTGGCCCCTGAAGCTTTCTTT.